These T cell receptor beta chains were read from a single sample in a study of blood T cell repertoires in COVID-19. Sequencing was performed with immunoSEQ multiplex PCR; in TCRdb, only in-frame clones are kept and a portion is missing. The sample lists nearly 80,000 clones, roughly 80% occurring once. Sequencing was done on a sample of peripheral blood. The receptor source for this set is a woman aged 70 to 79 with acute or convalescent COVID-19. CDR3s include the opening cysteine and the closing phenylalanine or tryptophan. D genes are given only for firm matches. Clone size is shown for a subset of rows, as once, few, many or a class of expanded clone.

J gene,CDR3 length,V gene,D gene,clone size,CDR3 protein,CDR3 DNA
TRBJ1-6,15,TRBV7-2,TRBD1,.,CASSFGRGVSSPLHF,TGTGCCAGCAGCTTTGGCAGGGGGGTGTCGTCACCCCTCCACTTT
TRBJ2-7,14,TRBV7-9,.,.,CASSRHQGTYEQYF,TGTGCCAGCAGTCGACACCAGGGGACATACGAGCAGTACTTC
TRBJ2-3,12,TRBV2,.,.,CASSLDRNTQYF,TGTGCCAGCAGCCTCGACAGAAACACGCAGTATTTT
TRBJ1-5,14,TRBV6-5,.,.,CASSLSGEGQPQHF,TGTGCCAGCAGTCTTTCAGGGGAGGGTCAGCCCCAGCATTTT
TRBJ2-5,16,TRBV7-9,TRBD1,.,CASSLAPGTGQETQYF,TGTGCCAGCAGCCTAGCACCGGGGACAGGCCAAGAGACCCAGTACTTC
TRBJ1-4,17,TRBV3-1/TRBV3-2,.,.,CASSQDFRLPGGEKLFF,TGTGCCAGCAGCCAAGATTTTCGTCTACCGGGAGGTGAAAAACTGTTTTTT
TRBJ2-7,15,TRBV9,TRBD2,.,CASSVGTSRTYEQYF,TGTGCCAGCAGCGTGGGGACTAGCAGAACCTACGAGCAGTACTTC
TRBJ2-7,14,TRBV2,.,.,CAIVLWRGSYEQYF,TGTGCCATCGTGCTGTGGCGGGGATCCTACGAGCAGTACTTC
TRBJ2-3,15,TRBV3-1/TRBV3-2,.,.,CASSQDVVISDTQYF,TGTGCCAGCAGCCAAGATGTAGTTATTTCGGATACGCAGTATTTT
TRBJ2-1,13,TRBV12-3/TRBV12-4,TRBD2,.,CASSPTSSNEQFF,TGTGCCAGCAGTCCGACTAGCTCCAATGAGCAGTTCTTC
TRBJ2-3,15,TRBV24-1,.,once,CATSDQDTATDTQYF,TGTGCCACCAGCGACCAGGACACAGCCACAGATACGCAGTATTTT
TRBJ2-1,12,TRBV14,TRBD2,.,CASSRVSGNQFF,TGTGCCAGCAGCCGAGTTAGCGGGAATCAGTTCTTC
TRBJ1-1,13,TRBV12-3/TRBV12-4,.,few,CASRHTVNTEAFF,TGTGCCAGCAGGCACACCGTGAACACTGAAGCTTTCTTT
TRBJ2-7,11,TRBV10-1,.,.,CASSGGYEQYF,TGCGCCAGCAGTGGCGGGTACGAGCAGTACTTC
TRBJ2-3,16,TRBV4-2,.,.,CASSGAGRGSTDTQYF,TGTGCCAGCAGCGGGGCAGGACGGGGGAGCACAGATACGCAGTATTTT